Listed below are T cell receptor beta chains from one sample, sequenced in a study of OX40 agonist ivuxolimab in advanced cancers. Using immunoSEQ multiplex PCR, the repertoire was profiled, and TCRdb retains in-frame clones only, with some absent. The data contain approximately 11,000 clones, about 89% of them seen just once; the ten biggest clones take up roughly 30%. The sequencing used CD4+ or CD8+ T cells sorted from blood, collected in a trial of the OX40 agonist ivuxolimab. Every receptor here comes from an adult with an advanced solid tumor such as melanoma, head and neck, liver or kidney cancer. The CDR3 runs from the conserved cysteine through the conserved F or W. The D gene is left open where the match is weak. Expanded clones get a size class; other rows say once, few or many, or leave the size out.

abundance,d_gene,v_gene,j_gene,CDR3nt,CDR3aa
.,TRBD2,TRBV6-4,TRBJ2-3,TGTGCCAGCAGTGCTAGCGGGGGCACAGATACGCAGTATTTT,CASSASGGTDTQYF
once,.,TRBV5-5,TRBJ2-7,TGTGCCAGCAACCTTTATGACGGGACCTGGGAGCAGTACTTC,CASNLYDGTWEQYF
.,.,TRBV5-6,TRBJ1-5,TGTGCCAGCAGCTTGGACAGGGAGGGTGAACAGCCCCAGCATTTT,CASSLDREGEQPQHF
.,TRBD1,TRBV27,TRBJ2-1,TGTGCCAGCAGTTTAGGACAGGTAATCTACAATGAGCAGTTCTTC,CASSLGQVIYNEQFF
.,.,TRBV2,TRBJ1-2,TGTGCCAGCAGGGGAGCGGATTATGGCTACACCTTC,CASRGADYGYTF
once,TRBD1,TRBV6-1,TRBJ1-2,TGTGCCAGCAGCGTCTCCGGGACAGGGGTTGGCTACACCTTC,CASSVSGTGVGYTF
.,.,TRBV6-1,TRBJ1-3,TGTGCCACATGGGGGGGACTTCTCTCTGGAAACACCATATATTTT,CATWGGLLSGNTIYF
once,TRBD2,TRBV28,TRBJ2-5,TGTGCCAGCAGTCTAGGATTGGGCGGGGGGGAAGAGACCCAGTACTTC,CASSLGLGGGEETQYF
once,.,TRBV10-2,TRBJ1-5,TGCGCCAGCAGCCTTGCCCCAGGGGACGATCAGCCCCAGCATTTT,CASSLAPGDDQPQHF
.,.,TRBV5-1,TRBJ2-1,TGCGCCAGCAGCTTGGCCGGACCCTACAATGAGCAGTTCTTC,CASSLAGPYNEQFF
.,.,TRBV15,TRBJ2-1,TGTGCCACCAGCGGGGGCGCCGGGCTTGAGCAGTTCTTC,CATSGGAGLEQFF
.,.,TRBV12-5,TRBJ2-7,TGTGCTAGTGGTCCACTCCCATCCTACGAGCAGTACTTC,CASGPLPSYEQYF
.,.,TRBV7-9,TRBJ2-2,TGTGCCAGCAGTAGGAGGGTAACGAACACCGGGGAGCTGTTTTTT,CASSRRVTNTGELFF
once,.,TRBV10-1,TRBJ1-3,TGCGCCAGCAGTGACGGGGTGATCTCTGGAAACACCATATATTTT,CASSDGVISGNTIYF
.,.,TRBV6-6,TRBJ2-2,TGTGCCAGCAGTTACCTCACAGGTTCCGGGGAGCTGTTTTTT,CASSYLTGSGELFF
few,.,TRBV19,TRBJ1-5,TGTGCCAGTAGCCCCGGGAATAGCAATCAGCCCCAGCATTTT,CASSPGNSNQPQHF
.,.,TRBV7-9,TRBJ2-3,TGTGCCAGCAGCTTAAGTGATTGGACAGATACGCAGTATTTT,CASSLSDWTDTQYF
.,.,TRBV9,TRBJ2-7,TGTGCCAGCAGCGGAGGGGTGGGCGAGCAGTACTTC,CASSGGVGEQYF
.,TRBD1,TRBV7-7,TRBJ2-3,TGTGCTAGCAGCTCCGGTGGGGACAGAGATACGCAGTATTTT,CASSSGGDRDTQYF
.,.,TRBV6-5,TRBJ1-4,TGTGCCAGCAGTTACTTAGGGGTGGGTGAAAAACTGTTTTTT,CASSYLGVGEKLFF
.,.,TRBV4-1,TRBJ2-7,TGCGCCAGCAGCCAAGATTCCGGGGGACGCCTTTTCGACGAGCAGTACTTC,CASSQDSGGRLFDEQYF
.,TRBD2,TRBV5-1,TRBJ2-7,TGCGCCAGCAGCGCCGGCCGGGGGGGTGCCGGGACGGGGGCCCGCGAGCAGTACTTC,CASSAGRGGAGTGAREQYF
.,TRBD2,TRBV9,TRBJ2-7,TGTGCCAGCAGCGGTAGCGGGAGCTACGAGCAGTACTTC,CASSGSGSYEQYF
.,TRBD2,TRBV11-2,TRBJ2-7,TGTGCCAGCACCCTCGGGACTAGCGGGATAGGCGAGCAGTACTTC,CASTLGTSGIGEQYF
.,TRBD1,TRBV6-4,TRBJ2-7,TGTGCCAGCCGGGACAGGGGCACCTACGAGCAGTACTTC,CASRDRGTYEQYF
.,.,TRBV6-5,TRBJ1-6,TGTGCCAGCAGTGATTCGGATAATTCACCCCTCCACTTT,CASSDSDNSPLHF
.,TRBD2,TRBV13,TRBJ2-1,TGTGCCAGCAGCCCTAGGGAGGGGTACAATGAGCAGTTCTTC,CASSPREGYNEQFF
.,.,TRBV6-5,TRBJ1-2,TGTGCCAGCAGTTTGGGGGGGAGTGGCTACACCTTC,CASSLGGSGYTF
.,.,TRBV19,TRBJ2-7,TGTGCCAGTAGTATAGGCCTAACCTACGAGCAGTACTTC,CASSIGLTYEQYF
.,.,TRBV7-9,TRBJ2-7,TGTGCCAGCAGCCCACAACCAACCGACGGGTACGAGCAGTACTTC,CASSPQPTDGYEQYF
.,.,TRBV28,TRBJ2-1,TGTGCCAGCAGCGGGACGGACTTCTTGGATGAGCAGTTCTTC,CASSGTDFLDEQFF
.,TRBD2,TRBV5-1,TRBJ2-7,TGCGCCAGCAGCTTACTACCGGGACTAGCGGGAGAGGTCTACGAGCAGTACTTC,CASSLLPGLAGEVYEQYF
.,.,TRBV15,TRBJ2-3,TGTGCCACCAGCAGAGGCCGGGAAATGGGGGATACGCAGTATTTT,CATSRGREMGDTQYF
.,.,TRBV4-2,TRBJ1-5,TGTGCCAGCAGCCAAGACAGGGGATCCAATCAGCCCCAGCATTTT,CASSQDRGSNQPQHF
.,TRBD2,TRBV27,TRBJ2-3,TGTGCCAGCAGCCGACTTCTAGCGGGAGGGCTGGCAGATACGCAGTATTTT,CASSRLLAGGLADTQYF
.,.,TRBV21-1,TRBJ2-7,TGTGCCAGCACCCCCAAGGAGAAGCGGGAGGACTACGAGCAGTACTTC,CASTPKEKREDYEQYF
medium-sized,.,TRBV7-9,TRBJ2-6,TGTGCCAGCAGCTTAGTGGGCCCCGTAACGGTCCTGACTTTC,CASSLVGPVTVLTF
.,TRBD2,TRBV11-1,TRBJ2-3,TGTGCCAGCAGCTTAACGGGAGGCGCAGATACGCAGTATTTT,CASSLTGGADTQYF
.,.,TRBV27,TRBJ1-3,TGTGCCAGCAGTCCGACGTCGGGATCTGGAAACACCATATATTTT,CASSPTSGSGNTIYF
.,TRBD1,TRBV5-1,TRBJ2-6,TGCGCCAGCAGCTTGAGCCCCCAGGGGGCGCTTGGGGCCAACGTCCTGACTTTC,CASSLSPQGALGANVLTF
.,.,TRBV6-5,TRBJ1-2,TGTGCCAGCAGTTACTCAGCGGGGCCACGGGACTATGGCTACACCTTC,CASSYSAGPRDYGYTF
.,.,TRBV5-6,TRBJ1-3,TGTGCCAGCAGCTTGGTGGGTTCTGAAAACACCATATATTTT,CASSLVGSENTIYF
.,TRBD2,TRBV9,TRBJ2-5,TGTGCCAGCAGCCTTGGGACTAGCGGGAGAGTATTAGAGACCCAGTACTTC,CASSLGTSGRVLETQYF
.,.,TRBV27,TRBJ1-2,TGTGCCAGCAGTTTATGGGGAGGCCAGGAGGAGGGCTACACCTTC,CASSLWGGQEEGYTF
.,.,TRBV7-9,TRBJ2-1,TGTGCCAGCAGCTTCGAGGGGGACTCCTACAATGAGCAGTTCTTC,CASSFEGDSYNEQFF
few,.,TRBV7-8,TRBJ1-5,TGTGCCAGCAGCTTAGGTGGGGGCGCGGGCAATCAGCCCCAGCATTTT,CASSLGGGAGNQPQHF
.,.,TRBV28,TRBJ1-1,TGTGCCAGCAGTTTTGGGCTTGGGGGCACTGAAGCTTTCTTT,CASSFGLGGTEAFF